The source of this T cell receptor (beta chain) is a study of type 1 regulatory T cells. The CDR3 spans 17 residues. Per germline, CDR1 SEHNR and CDR2 FQNEAQ (reference sequence). V gave up 5 bases and J gave up 0 bases, with 14 bases separating them. TCRdb re-derived calls from the reads in MiXCR, one entry per CDR3 protein. The sample includes about 19,000 distinct CDR3 sequences, about 10% of them seen just once. The sequenced material came from CD4+ T cells, either the whole sample or a sorted fraction (not recorded which). The chain is built from TRBV7-9 and TRBJ1-6, with D perhaps matching TRBD1 (5 bases). The source is a human donor in good health. Here the CDR3 DNA reads TGTGCCAGCAGCCCGGACATCGTCAGCTCCTATAATTCACCCCTCCACTTT. Its translation is CASSPDIVSSYNSPLHF.